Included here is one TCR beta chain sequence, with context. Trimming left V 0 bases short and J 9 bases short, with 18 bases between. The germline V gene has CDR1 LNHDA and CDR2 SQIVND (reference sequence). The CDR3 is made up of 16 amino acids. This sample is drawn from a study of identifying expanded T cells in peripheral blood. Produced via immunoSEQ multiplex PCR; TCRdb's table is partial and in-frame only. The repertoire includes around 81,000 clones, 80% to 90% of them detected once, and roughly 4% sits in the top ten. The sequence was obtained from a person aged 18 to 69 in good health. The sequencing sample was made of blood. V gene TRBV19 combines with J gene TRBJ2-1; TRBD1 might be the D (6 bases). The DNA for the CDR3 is TGTGCCAGTAGTATAGAGGGACATCCCGCACGGGTTGAGCAGTTCTTC. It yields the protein CASSIEGHPARVEQFF.